The T cell receptor beta chain under discussion was sequenced for a study of CD4 and CD8 cells across lung adenocarcinoma regions. TCRdb reprocessed the PCR reads via MiXCR and lists one record per CDR3 protein. The table has 15,000 to 20,000 distinct CDR3 sequences, about 53% seen once; the top ten hold around 34%. Per germline, CDR1 WNHNN and CDR2 SYGVQD (reference sequence). The germline V and J ends were trimmed by 2 bases and 5 bases, with 10 bases remaining between them. This CDR3 has 14 amino acids. The chain links TRBV10-1 to TRBJ2-4; possibly TRBD1 for D (5 bases). The sequencing sample was made of CD8+ T cells from the margin of a lung tumor. This clonotype was obtained from a male donor with lung adenocarcinoma. The CD4 and CD8 labels of this study may be unreliable. This CDR3 is CASSEGARENIQYF. The CDR3 DNA is TGCGCCAGCAGTGAGGGGGCCCGCGAAAACATTCAGTACTTC.